Below are 8 T cell receptor beta chains sequenced from a single sample in a study of identical twins. MiXCR was run by TCRdb on the 5' RACE reads, yielding one entry per CDR3 protein. The table lists 1.5 million to 2 million distinct CDR3 sequences, 25% to 35% of them singletons. Sequenced input: cord blood. The origin of the receptors is a newborn girl in good health.

This chain uses TRBV28 with TRBJ1-2; 12 nucleotides line up with TRBD1. The germline CDR1 and CDR2 sequences are MDHEN and SYDVKM. CDR3 length: 16 residues. V trimming: 6 bases; J trimming: 1 base; junction bases outside the gene matches: 6. The CDR3: CASRPGTGGLNYGYTF. CDR3 nucleotide sequence: TGTGCCAGCAGACCCGGGACAGGGGGCCTTAACTATGGCTACACCTTC.

This clonotype has only a few counts. The rearrangement links TRBV6-6 to TRBJ2-1; TRBD1 matches 10 bases. The CDR3 spans 14 residues. Trimming took 8 bases from V and 9 from J; bases not matched to a gene: 10. The germline V gene has CDR1 MNHNY and CDR2 SVGAGI (reference sequence). The CDR3 loop reads CASRYGDRGGEQFF. The CDR3 DNA reads as TGTGCCAGCCGCTATGGGGACAGGGGCGGTGAGCAGTTCTTC.

There are a few counts of this clonotype. CDR3 sequence (DNA): TGTGCCAGCAGCTTGCAGAGAGCGGGGGGGAGCTCCTACAATGAGCAGTTCTTC. It codes for CASSLQRAGGSSYNEQFF. The chain is built from TRBV7-9 and TRBJ2-1, with 10 bases matching TRBD2. The V gene end was trimmed by 3 bases and the J gene end by 0 bases; junction bases not matched to a gene: 8. This CDR3 region has 18 residues. Germline V gene data show CDR1 as SEHNR and CDR2 as FQNEAQ (reference sequence).

There are a few counts of this clonotype. The chain recombines TRBV6-2 or TRBV6-3 with TRBJ2-1; maybe TRBD2 (6 bases). This CDR3 contains 15 residues. The V end lost 10 bases, the J end lost 8 bases, and 24 bases lay between the germline ends. Germline-derived CDR1 and CDR2 are MNHEY and SVGEGT. This chain's CDR3 is CATLPLTTSLDEQFF. Here the CDR3 DNA reads TGTGCCACCCTGCCCTTAACGACTAGTTTGGATGAGCAGTTCTTC.

This clonotype showed up just a few times. V is TRBV5-1 and J is TRBJ2-4; a weak D match, TRBD2 (6 bases). The length of the CDR3 is 12 residues. The germline V and J ends were trimmed by 5 bases and 8 bases, with 11 bases remaining between them. The germline V gene encodes CDR1 SGHRS and CDR2 YFSETQ. The CDR3 spells CASRGTADIQYF. In nucleotides, the CDR3 is TGCGCCAGCAGGGGGACTGCCGACATTCAGTACTTC.

The gene calls are TRBV20-1 and TRBJ1-4; 12 bases match TRBD1. In germline, CDR1 is DFQATT, CDR2 SNEGSKA (reference sequence). V lost 3 bases to trimming and J lost 8 bases; unmatched junction nucleotides: 7. The CDR3 spans 15 residues. DNA for the CDR3: TGCAGTGCTAGCCCCCGGGACAGGGGGCTGGAAAAACTGTTTTTT. It encodes CSASPRDRGLEKLFF.

This clonotype was seen a few times. The CDR3 spells CSARDIGGWVNTEAFF. CDR3 sequence (DNA): TGCAGTGCTAGAGATATTGGGGGTTGGGTGAACACTGAAGCTTTCTTT. The V and J genes are TRBV20-1 and TRBJ1-1, with D possibly being TRBD1 (5 bases). This CDR3 is 16 amino acids long. The V end lost 0 bases, the J end lost 0 bases, and 14 bases lay between the germline ends. Per the germline V gene, CDR1 is DFQATT and CDR2 is SNEGSKA (reference sequence).

The gene calls are TRBV20-1 and TRBJ2-1; D is undetermined. Germline V gene sequence: CDR1 DFQATT, CDR2 SNEGSKA (reference sequence). CDR3 length: 14 amino acids. The V and J ends lost 1 base and 4 bases respectively, with 11 bases between them. CDR3 coding DNA: TGCAGTGCTAGAGCGCCCCGGCTATACAATGAGCAGTTCTTC. Amino acid sequence: CSARAPRLYNEQFF.